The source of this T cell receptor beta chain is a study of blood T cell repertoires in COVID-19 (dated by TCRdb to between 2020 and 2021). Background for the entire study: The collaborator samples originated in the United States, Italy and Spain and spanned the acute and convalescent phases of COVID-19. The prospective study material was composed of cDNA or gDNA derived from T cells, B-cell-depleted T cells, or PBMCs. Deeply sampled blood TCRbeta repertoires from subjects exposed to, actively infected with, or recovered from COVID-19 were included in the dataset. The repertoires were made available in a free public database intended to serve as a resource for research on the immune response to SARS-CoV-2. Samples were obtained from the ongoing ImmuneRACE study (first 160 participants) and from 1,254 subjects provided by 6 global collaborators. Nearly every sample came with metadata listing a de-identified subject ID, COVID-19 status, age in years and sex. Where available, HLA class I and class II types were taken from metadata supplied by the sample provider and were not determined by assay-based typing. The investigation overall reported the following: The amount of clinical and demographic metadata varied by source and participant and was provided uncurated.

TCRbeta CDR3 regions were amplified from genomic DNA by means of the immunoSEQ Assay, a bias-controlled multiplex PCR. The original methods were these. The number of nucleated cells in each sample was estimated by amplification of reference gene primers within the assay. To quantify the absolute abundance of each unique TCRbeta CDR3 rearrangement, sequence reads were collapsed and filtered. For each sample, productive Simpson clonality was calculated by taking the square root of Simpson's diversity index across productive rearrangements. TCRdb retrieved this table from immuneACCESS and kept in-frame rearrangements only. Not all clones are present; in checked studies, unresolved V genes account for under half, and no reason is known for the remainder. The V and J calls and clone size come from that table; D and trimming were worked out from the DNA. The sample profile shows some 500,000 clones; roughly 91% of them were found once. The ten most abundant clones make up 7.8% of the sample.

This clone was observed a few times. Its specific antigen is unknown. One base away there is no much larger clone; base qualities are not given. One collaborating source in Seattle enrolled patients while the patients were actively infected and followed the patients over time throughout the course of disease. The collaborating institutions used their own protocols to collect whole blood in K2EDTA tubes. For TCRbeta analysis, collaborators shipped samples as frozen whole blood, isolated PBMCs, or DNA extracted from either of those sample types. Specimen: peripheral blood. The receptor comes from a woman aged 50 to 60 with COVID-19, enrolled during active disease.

The nucleotide sequence is given as TGTGCCAGCAGCTTAACCCCCGTCAGCGGGGGGGCGAACACCGGGGAGCTGTTTTTT. It codes for CASSLTPVSGGANTGELFF. The rearrangement joined TRBV7-3 to TRBJ2-2, with 10 junctional bases fitting TRBD2. Its CDR3 holds 19 amino acids, cysteine through phenylalanine. Only the CDR3 DNA is retained, 57 bases long and in frame from the first base. Trimming accounts for 0 bases at V and 0 bases at J, while the number of junction bases matched to no gene is 7. CDR1 and CDR2 are read off the germline V gene as SGHTA and FQGTGA.